Given below is one T cell receptor (beta chain) in context. The CDR3 is 15 amino acids. V shed 5 bases and J shed 4 bases, with 14 bases lying between them. Germline CDR1 and CDR2: MDHEN and SYDVKM. Assay used: immunoSEQ multiplex PCR; TCRdb lists only in-frame clones, some missing. Of 140,000 to 150,000 clones listed, 88% are singletons. This sample stems from a study of blood T cell repertoires in COVID-19. For the study at large: The cDNA or gDNA used as material had been derived from T cells, B-cell-depleted T cells, or PBMCs.

The genes are TRBV28 and TRBJ1-4; D may be TRBD1 (5 bases). What was sequenced was peripheral blood. This TCR was sampled from an older man with acute or convalescent COVID-19. The CDR3 is CASSPAPQDNEKLFF. The CDR3 DNA reads TGTGCCAGCAGTCCGGCCCCACAGGATAATGAAAAACTGTTTTTT.